These 20 T cell receptor beta chains were sequenced from one sample in a study of cytomegalovirus exposure and HLA in healthy donors (TCRdb year 2017). The library was obtained by the immunoSEQ multiplex PCR assay. For the multiplex PCR, a mixture combining 60 forward primers for TCR Vbeta segments and 13 reverse primers for TCR Jbeta segments was used. The immuneACCESS repertoire file appears here via TCRdb, limited to in-frame rearrangements. These files lack a portion of the clones; in checked studies, under half of the deficit traces to unresolved V genes, and the cause of the others is not known. This sample holds about 180,000 clones; approximately 80% were observed only once. Clones ranked in the top ten supply approximately 0.55% of the sample. Sequenced input: PBMCs. The receptors stem from a woman in her fifties or sixties in good health and CMV-seronegative.

A single count supports this clone. Additional DNA sequences in this sample encode the identical CDR3. The V and J genes are TRBV28 and TRBJ2-7; D might be TRBD1 (6 bases). Germline assignment: CDR1 MDHEN and CDR2 SYDVKM. The CDR3 loop spans 13 amino acids. The V gene lost 2 bases and the J gene lost 3 bases, with 8 bases spanning the gap. The CDR3 coding sequence is TGTGCCAGCAGTTTAACAGGGTTCTACGAGCAGTACTTC. Translation gives CASSLTGFYEQYF.

About this clone itself: One end of the junction does not line up with germline, which may come from a read error. The chain is built from TRBV7-9 and TRBJ2-2; D is ambiguous. The germline CDR1 and CDR2 sequences are SEHNR and FQNEAQ (reference sequence). The CDR3 is 17 residues long. The CDR3 protein is CSSSLFSGESVPGELFF. The CDR3 region has the DNA TGTTCCAGCAGCTTATTTTCGGGTGAGTCTGTGCCCGGGGAGCTGTTTTTT.

The V gene is TRBV18, the J gene TRBJ2-5, with no clear D. The CDR3 runs to 16 residues. The V gene's germline CDR1 is KGHSH and CDR2 LQKENI. Deletions cut 2 bases from V and 0 bases from J, with 13 bases between. CDR3 DNA sequence: TGTGCCAGCTCACCAATCACAGCTATGTACCAAGAGACCCAGTACTTC. It specifies CASSPITAMYQETQYF.

The rearrangement links TRBV6-6 to TRBJ2-7; a possible D gene is TRBD1 (6 bases). The V gene lost 6 bases and the J gene lost 1 base, with 16 bases spanning the gap. Germline assignment: CDR1 MNHNY and CDR2 SVGAGI (reference sequence). This CDR3 has 15 amino acids. The CDR3 nucleotides read TGTGCCAGCAGGAAACCAGGGGCCTCATCCTACGAGCAGTACTTC. Translating it yields CASRKPGASSYEQYF.

The rearrangement links TRBV28 to TRBJ2-7; D is unclear. Between the trimmed V and J ends, which lost 1 base and 2 bases, there was a span of 9 bases. This CDR3 comprises 14 residues. Germline loops: CDR1 MDHEN, CDR2 SYDVKM. CDR3 amino acids: CASSLLVQTYEQYF. The DNA of the CDR3 is TGTGCCAGCAGTTTATTGGTACAGACCTACGAGCAGTACTTC.

This chain uses TRBV9 with TRBJ2-1; D might be TRBD2 (6 bases). This CDR3 is 13 amino acids long. Per the germline V gene, CDR1 is SGDLS and CDR2 is YYNGEE. With 3 bases removed from V and 6 bases from J, the gap between germline ends came to 10 bases. The CDR3, as DNA: TGTGCCAGCAGCGGCTATAGCGGCAATGAGCAGTTCTTC. Its protein is CASSGYSGNEQFF. The complete variable domain, with remaining parts taken from reference TRBV9 and TRBJ2-1, reads DSGVTQTPKHLITATGQRVTLRCSPRSGDLSVYWYQQSLDQGLQFLIQYYNGEERAKGNILERFSAQQFPDLHSELNLSSLELGDSALYFCASSGYSGNEQFFGPGTRLTVL.

Concerning this clone: The sample holds other DNA sequences that translate to the same CDR3. This chain joins TRBV18 and TRBJ2-5; TRBD2 is a possible D gene (6 bases). Looked up from germline, CDR1 is KGHSH and CDR2 is LQKENI. The CDR3 is made up of 15 amino acids. Trimming cost V 0 bases and J 4 bases, with 12 bases left between them. DNA of the CDR3: TGTGCCAGCTCACCACCTTCACTAGCAGGAGAGACCCAGTACTTC. Translation gives CASSPPSLAGETQYF.

The chain is built from TRBV19 and TRBJ2-5, with a tentative D call TRBD1 (5 bases). Trimming stripped 7 bases from V and 4 bases from J, with 19 bases between. CDR3 size: 15 residues. Germline loops: CDR1 LNHDA, CDR2 SQIVND (reference sequence). The chain's CDR3 is CASTPLAGKGETQYF. The CDR3 nucleotides read TGTGCCAGTACCCCTCTGGCAGGGAAAGGAGAGACCCAGTACTTC. The whole variable domain, remainder taken from reference TRBV19 and TRBJ2-5, is DGGITQSPKYLFRKEGQNVTLSCEQNLNHDAMYWYRQDPGQGLRLIYYSQIVNDFQKGDIAEGYSVSREKKESFPLTVTSAQKNPTAFYLCASTPLAGKGETQYFGPGTRLLVL.

Worth noting for this clone: Germline and junction disagree at one end, which may indicate a read error. V and J are TRBV28 and TRBJ2-5, with D possibly matching TRBD2 (7 bases). Germline CDR1 reads MDHEN; CDR2 reads SYDVKM. This CDR3 is built from 11 residues. The CDR3 loop is CASSLSGGPDF. CDR3 bases: TGTGCCAGCAGTTTATCGGGGGGCCCGGACTTC.

The sample holds a few counts of this clone. Other DNA sequences in this specimen translate into the identical CDR3. The chain couples TRBV5-1 to TRBJ2-1, with TRBD1 matching over 7 bases. The germline CDR1 and CDR2 sequences are SGHRS and YFSETQ. With 0 bases clipped from V and 3 bases from J, the junction kept 0 bases outside the gene matches. The CDR3 loop spans 14 amino acids. The CDR3 sequence: CASSLGTGYNEQFF. The DNA for the CDR3 is TGCGCCAGCAGCTTGGGGACAGGCTACAATGAGCAGTTCTTC.

The chain joins TRBV18 to TRBJ1-2, with D perhaps TRBD1 (5 bases). The CDR3 sequence is 14 residues long. The V end was cut by 2 bases, the J end by 4 bases, with 11 bases between. Germline V gene lookup returns CDR1 KGHSH and CDR2 LQKENI. The CDR3 sequence is CASSPDRGPYGYTF. DNA of the CDR3: TGTGCCAGCTCACCAGATAGGGGTCCCTATGGCTACACCTTC.

This clone occurred a few times. The chain combines TRBV19 with TRBJ2-1; D is ambiguous. Trimming removed 3 bases from V and 7 bases from J, with 13 bases in between. Germline-derived CDR1 and CDR2 are LNHDA and SQIVND (reference sequence). This CDR3 has 14 residues. The CDR3 region has the DNA TGTGCCAGTAGTATTTCCAGAGCGTCGAATGAGCAGTTCTTC. Amino acid sequence: CASSISRASNEQFF.

This chain connects TRBV28 to TRBJ2-5; 7 bases fit TRBD1. The DNA end is a closer match to TRBJ2-7, so the J assignment may be wrong. This CDR3 is 14 amino acids long. Germline V gives CDR1 MDHEN, CDR2 SYDVKM. The CDR3 DNA is TGTGCCAGCAGTTTAAGACAGGGAACCTACGAGCAGTACTTC. Its protein is CASSLRQGTYEQYF.

The rearrangement joins TRBV5-1 to TRBJ1-1; 9 positions agree with TRBD1. The CDR3 totals 14 residues. From germline, CDR1 is SGHRS and CDR2 YFSETQ. Trimming removed 0 bases from V and 8 bases from J; junction bases left unmatched: 5. CDR3 nucleotide sequence: TGCGCCAGCAGCTTGGGAGCACAGGGGGCAGAAGCTTTCTTT. Its translation is CASSLGAQGAEAFF.

This chain joins TRBV6-5 and TRBJ1-2; D is ambiguous. Trimming took 8 bases from V and 0 from J, leaving 7 bases between them. The CDR3 runs 12 residues. The V gene's germline CDR1 is MNHEY and CDR2 SVGAGI. CDR3 sequence: CASATANYGYTF. The CDR3 nucleotides read TGTGCCAGCGCCACGGCTAACTATGGCTACACCTTC.

The chain has TRBV6-5 and TRBJ2-7; 9 bases match TRBD1. Germline CDR1 and CDR2: MNHEY and SVGAGI. Trimming took 6 bases from V and 5 from J; bases not matched to a gene: 5. The CDR3 totals 13 residues. CDR3 sequence reads: CASRGQGRNEQYF. The DNA for the CDR3 is TGTGCCAGCAGAGGACAGGGGCGGAACGAGCAGTACTTC.

The chain links TRBV28 to TRBJ2-7; 8 nucleotides match TRBD1. CDR3 length: 15 residues. Trimming at V came to 4 bases and at J to 5 bases, leaving 10 bases not matched to a gene. Germline V gene sequence: CDR1 MDHEN, CDR2 SYDVKM. The CDR3 loop is CASSSTGTGIHEQYF. The CDR3, as DNA: TGTGCCAGCAGTTCAACCGGGACAGGTATCCACGAGCAGTACTTC. The full variable domain, its missing parts supplied by reference TRBV28 and TRBJ2-7, is DVKVTQSSRYLVKRTGEKVFLECVQDMDHENMFWYRQDPGLGLRLIYFSYDVKMKEKGDIPEGYSVSREKKERFSLILESASTNQTSMYLCASSSTGTGIHEQYFGPGTRLTVT.

J is TRBJ2-7 and V is TRBV19; maybe TRBD1 (5 bases). The CDR3 spans 12 residues. Germline V gene lookup returns CDR1 LNHDA and CDR2 SQIVND (reference sequence). Between the trimmed V and J ends, which lost 3 bases and 5 bases, there was a span of 8 bases. The CDR3 spells CASSIWGNEQYF. The CDR3 DNA reads as TGTGCCAGTAGTATTTGGGGCAACGAGCAGTACTTC.

CDR3 DNA: TGTGCCAGCAGGAGGGAACAGGGTAACGAAAAACTGTTTTTT. Translating gives CASRREQGNEKLFF. V is TRBV2 and J is TRBJ1-4; maybe TRBD1 (6 bases). With 6 bases removed from V and 8 bases from J, the gap between germline ends came to 16 bases. This CDR3 has 14 residues. CDR1 SNHLY and CDR2 FYNNEI come from the germline V gene.

V and J are TRBV7-3 and TRBJ2-4, with TRBD2 matching 12 bases. V shed 5 bases, J shed 7 bases, and the junction held 6 bases outside the gene matches. Germline lookup yields CDR1 SGHTA and CDR2 FQGTGA. The CDR3 extends over 15 amino acids. This chain's CDR3 is CASSQGLAGSNIQYF. CDR3 nucleotides: TGTGCCAGCAGCCAGGGACTAGCGGGCTCTAACATTCAGTACTTC.